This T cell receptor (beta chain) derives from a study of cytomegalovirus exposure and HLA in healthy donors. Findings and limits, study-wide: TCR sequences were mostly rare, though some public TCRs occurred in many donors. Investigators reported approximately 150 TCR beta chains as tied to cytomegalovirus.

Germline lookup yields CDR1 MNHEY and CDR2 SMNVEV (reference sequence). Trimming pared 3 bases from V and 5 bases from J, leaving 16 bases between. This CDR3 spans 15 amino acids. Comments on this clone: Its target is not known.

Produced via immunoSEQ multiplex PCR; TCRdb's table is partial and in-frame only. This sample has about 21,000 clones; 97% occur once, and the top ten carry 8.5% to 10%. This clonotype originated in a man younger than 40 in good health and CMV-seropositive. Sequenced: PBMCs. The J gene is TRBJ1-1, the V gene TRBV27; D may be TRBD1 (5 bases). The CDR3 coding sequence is TGTGCCAGCAGTTTGACAGCCACGCAAGCGACTGAAGCTTTCTTT. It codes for CASSLTATQATEAFF.